This T cell receptor beta chain was identified during a study of glioma-infiltrating T cells after dendritic cell vaccination. The CDR3 spans 17 residues. In germline, CDR1 is LGHNA, CDR2 YSLEER. Between the trimmed V and J ends, which lost 1 base and 10 bases, there was a span of 25 bases. The time point here: after dendritic cell vaccination, including at tumor progression/relapse. Primers: 60 V beta forward and 13 J beta reverse. Data came from immunoSEQ multiplex PCR; TCRdb stores just in-frame clones and leaves some out. The sample holds around 60,000 clones, more than 75% seen once. The receptor's source is a human donor with glioblastoma. The source material was blood, sampled after dendritic cell vaccination. The V and J genes are TRBV4-3 and TRBJ1-1; TRBD1 might be the D (5 bases). The CDR3 reads CASSQAAGPTIRRGAFF. CDR3 DNA: TGCGCCAGCAGCCAAGCGGCAGGGCCTACCATACGGAGAGGAGCTTTCTTT.